This entry concerns a single T cell receptor (beta chain). Gene labels here are mouse ones. The CDR3 end is not reached by the read, which stops 4 residues before it; the germline J gene fills it in. The data stem from a study of CD8+ T cells in alopecia areata. Cell sorting was performed on pooled cutaneous lymph node cells with CD4, CD8alpha, NKG2D, NKG2ACE and other markers. V lost 0 bases and J 3 bases, leaving 10 bases between the germline ends. The CDR3 is 14 amino acids. Per germline, CDR1 NSHNY and CDR2 SYGAGN. Sequencing used cDNA as its template, made by extracting RNA and reverse transcribing it. Sequencing used immunoSEQ multiplex PCR; TCRdb keeps in-frame clones, though not all of them. The sample gives 200,000 to 300,000 clones, none seen only once, and the top ten clones hold about 1.1%.

This sequence originates from a C3H/HeJ mouse with alopecia areata. The strain is characterized by the MHC haplotype H2-k. This chain connects TRBV13-1 to TRBJ2-7; D possibly corresponds to TRBD1 (5 bases). The sample consisted of CD4+ T cells sorted from a lymph node. The sequenced part of the CDR3 DNA is TGTGCCAGCAGTGATGCGCCAGGGAACTAT. Protein sequence: CASSDAPGNY. The full CDR3 protein reads CASSDAPGNYEQYF.